Included here is one T cell receptor beta chain sequence, with context. Here immunoSEQ multiplex PCR was the method, and the copy in TCRdb shows in-frame clones only, minus some. Among more than 300,000 clones listed, roughly 91% were seen once. The data stem from a study of blood T cell repertoires in COVID-19. V shed 6 bases and J 7 bases; nucleotides not matched to a gene: 9. There are 15 residues in the CDR3. CDR1 LNHDA and CDR2 SQIVND come from the germline V gene (reference sequence). The age range of participants was about 18 to 100 years, with residence in roughly 25 US areas. Grouping used clinical history reported by participants in a survey and questionnaire. Resolution of symptoms, clearance, or two negative PCRs was present in recovered Cohort 3 donors.

This receptor was identified in a woman younger than 35 who had recovered from COVID-19. The J gene is TRBJ2-1, the V gene TRBV19; 10 bases fit TRBD2. Sequenced input: PBMCs or T cells enriched from blood (not recorded which). CDR3 sequence reads: CASRGFLAGENEQFF. CDR3 DNA sequence: TGTGCCAGTAGGGGCTTCCTAGCGGGGGAGAATGAGCAGTTCTTC. The entire variable domain, with the rest obtained from reference TRBV19 and TRBJ2-1, is as follows: DGGITQSPKYLFRKEGQNVTLSCEQNLNHDAMYWYRQDPGQGLRLIYYSQIVNDFQKGDIAEGYSVSREKKESFPLTVTSAQKNPTAFYLCASRGFLAGENEQFFGPGTRLTVL.